Sequencing of this T cell receptor beta chain was carried out in a study of blood T cell repertoires in COVID-19 (TCRdb year 2020). A note on the overall study: Samples from collaborators originated in the United States, Italy and Spain and spanned both the acute and convalescent phases of COVID-19. Samples were obtained from the ongoing ImmuneRACE study (first 160 participants) and from over a thousand subjects provided by 6 global collaborators. The material from the prospective study consisted of cDNA or gDNA derived from T cells, B-cell-depleted T cells, or PBMCs. Nearly every sample came with metadata listing a de-identified subject ID, COVID-19 status, age in years and sex. Where HLA class I and class II types were available, the types were taken from metadata supplied by the sample provider, not from assay-based typing. A freely available public database, intended as a resource for researchers studying the immune response to SARS-CoV-2, is where the repertoires were released. The dataset comprised deeply sampled blood TCRbeta repertoires from subjects exposed to, actively infected with, or recovered from COVID-19. The study at large found these results: Clinical and demographic metadata were provided uncurated, with the amount varying by source and participant.

Comments on this clone: There is no known antigen for this receptor. No much larger clonotype is one base removed from it; base qualities were not supplied.

Collaborating institutions collected whole blood in K2EDTA tubes following their own protocols. Collaborator samples were shipped for TCRbeta analysis as frozen whole blood, isolated PBMCs, or DNA extracted from either sample type. TCRbeta CDR3 regions were amplified from genomic DNA by means of the immunoSEQ Assay, a bias-controlled multiplex PCR. The study's processing was this. Within the assay, amplification of reference gene primers was used to estimate how many nucleated cells each sample contained. Sequence reads were collapsed and filtered to measure the absolute abundance of every unique TCRbeta CDR3 rearrangement. For each sample, productive Simpson clonality was calculated as the square root of Simpson's diversity index over productive rearrangements. The table comes from immuneACCESS by way of TCRdb, which keeps in-frame sequences with V and J called. Part of the clones is missing from these tables; in studies checked, under half for an unresolved V gene and the rest for unknown reasons. V and J calls and clone size are copied from that table; D and trimming were computed from the DNA. The sample has some 120,000 clones on record, about 89% of them singletons. Jointly, the top ten make up roughly 3.6% of the sample.

CDR1 and CDR2 are drawn from the germline V gene: SGHTA, FQGTGA. The CDR3 spans 19 residues, from the cysteine through the valine. Only the CDR3 region is kept as DNA, spanning 57 bases read in frame from base 1. V lost 2 bases and J lost 3 bases, and the count of bases not matched to a germline gene is 19. This chain is built from TRBV7-3 and TRBJ2-7; 7 bases in the junction line up with TRBD1. What was sequenced was peripheral blood. The receptor was isolated from a woman aged 55-69 years with acute or convalescent COVID-19. Read as DNA, the sequence is TGTGCCAGCAGCTTAGTATTCCCCCCCGGGACAGAAGCCGTCTACGAGCAGTACGTC. Its protein product is CASSLVFPPGTEAVYEQYV.